Given below is one T cell receptor beta chain in context. The target of this receptor is not known. Per-nucleotide qualities are absent, and no much larger clonotype sits a single base away. Receptor amplification or capture employed RT-PCR. The run used an Illumina HiSeq 2500. In TCRdb, the public reads were trimmed at Q25 with fastp and aligned with MiXCR, with productive beta chains retained. Here each entry gathers all rows of one CDR3 protein and keeps the most common genes and DNA. In this sample the table shows 170,000 or so distinct CDR3 sequences, about 10% of which occur a single time. The ten most abundant clones make up roughly 33% of the sample. This sample was included in a study of response to subunit inactivated influenza vaccine (dated by TCRdb to between 2018 and 2020). Turning to the overall study: Deep quantitative T cell receptor repertoire profiling was used in the study to track responses to a trivalent subunit inactivated influenza vaccine. What the research found in general, with its limitations: The authors proposed that each seasonal influenza vaccination may bring in only a limited number of new T cells.

The germline V gene (reference sequence) provides CDR1 MNHEY and CDR2 SMNVEV. Trimming at the junction amounts to 2 bases on V and 4 bases on J, and the germline ends lie 19 bases apart. Taken from cysteine to phenylalanine, the CDR3 has 17 residues. The sequence is cut down to CDR3 DNA, 51 bases in frame from base 1. The clonotype originates from a man aged 50-75 years who received an inactivated influenza vaccine. Donor details come from another sample of the same person, matched by shared clones. Source: CD8+ T cells sorted from PBMCs, taken 23 to 25 months after vaccination. The chain is encoded by TRBV27 joined to TRBJ2-3; D gene: possibly TRBD1, on 6 matching bases. The nucleotide sequence reads as follows: TGTGCCAGCAGTTTAACAGGGCTATATGTTCTGTCAGATACGCAGTATTTT. Its protein reads: CASSLTGLYVLSDTQYF.